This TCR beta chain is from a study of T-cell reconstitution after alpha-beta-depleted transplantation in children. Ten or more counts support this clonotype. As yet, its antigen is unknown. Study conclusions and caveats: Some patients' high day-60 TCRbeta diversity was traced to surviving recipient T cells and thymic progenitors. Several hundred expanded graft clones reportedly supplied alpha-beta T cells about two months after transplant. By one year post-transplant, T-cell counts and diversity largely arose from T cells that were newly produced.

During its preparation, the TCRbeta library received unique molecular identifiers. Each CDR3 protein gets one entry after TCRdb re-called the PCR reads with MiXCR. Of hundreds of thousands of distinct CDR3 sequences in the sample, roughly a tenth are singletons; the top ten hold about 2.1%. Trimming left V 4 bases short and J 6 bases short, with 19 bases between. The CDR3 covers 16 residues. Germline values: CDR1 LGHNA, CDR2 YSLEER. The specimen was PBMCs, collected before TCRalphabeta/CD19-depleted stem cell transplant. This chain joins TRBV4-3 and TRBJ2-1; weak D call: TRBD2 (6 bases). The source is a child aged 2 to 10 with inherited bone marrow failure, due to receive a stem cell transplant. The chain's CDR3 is CASSPFPQRAFNEQFF. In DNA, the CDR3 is TGCGCCAGCAGCCCGTTCCCCCAGCGGGCCTTCAATGAGCAGTTCTTC.